The rows below give T cell receptor beta chains drawn from one sample of a study of T cell changes during pregnancy in multiple sclerosis. The method was immunoSEQ multiplex PCR; TCRdb's version includes in-frame clones alone and lacks a portion of them. The data contain tens of thousands of clones, 90% of them seen just once; the ten biggest clones take up less than 2.5%. This sample comprised peripheral blood, obtained in the first trimester of pregnancy. The receptors originated from a female donor in good health, enrolled as a control in a pregnancy study. The CDR3 runs from the conserved cysteine through the conserved F or W. Fields, in order: clone size, V gene, J gene, D gene, CDR3 DNA, CDR3 protein. The D gene is left open where the match is weak. The size of a clone is reported for some rows only, either as once, few or many, or as a class for expanded clones.

.	TRBV2	TRBJ1-4	.	TGTGCCAGCGGGACAAACAACGAAAAACTGTTTTTT	CASGTNNEKLFF
.	TRBV15	TRBJ2-3	.	TGTGCCACCAGCAGAGATCGAGGCTCGGTCGATACGCAGTATTTT	CATSRDRGSVDTQYF
.	TRBV6-5	TRBJ1-2	TRBD1	TGTGCCAGCAGACGACAGGACAGGGTTGTGGGCTACACCTTC	CASRRQDRVVGYTF
.	TRBV15	TRBJ2-7	TRBD2	TGTGCCACCAGCAGGCGGACTAGCGACTCCTACGAGCAGTACTTC	CATSRRTSDSYEQYF
.	TRBV6-5	TRBJ2-5	.	TGTGCCAGCAGTTACCTCACCGGTGCGGTCGAGACCCAGTACTTC	CASSYLTGAVETQYF
.	TRBV5-4	TRBJ1-2	.	TGTGCCAGCAGCCCCCAACAGGGTAACTATGGCTACACCTTC	CASSPQQGNYGYTF
once	TRBV9	TRBJ1-1	.	TGTGCCAGCAGCGTAGCTGTAACAAACCTGAACACTGAAGCTTTCTTT	CASSVAVTNLNTEAFF
.	TRBV9	TRBJ2-3	.	TGTGCCAGCAGCGGCTCGGGAATTAGCACAGATACGCAGTATTTT	CASSGSGISTDTQYF
once	TRBV2	TRBJ1-3	.	TGTGCCAGCAGTGAAGCGGTGCAGGGGACGGGAAACACCATATATTTT	CASSEAVQGTGNTIYF
.	TRBV7-3	TRBJ2-3	TRBD1	TGTGCCAGCAGCTCCCCGGGACAGGATCGTAATACGCAGTATTTT	CASSSPGQDRNTQYF
.	TRBV7-9	TRBJ1-5	.	TGTGCCAGCAGCTTATTCGGAGATAGCAATCAGCCCCAGCATTTT	CASSLFGDSNQPQHF
.	TRBV7-9	TRBJ2-1	TRBD2	TGTGCCAGCAGCCCCCGGACTAGCGGGTCACACAATGAGCAGTTCTTC	CASSPRTSGSHNEQFF
.	TRBV28	TRBJ2-1	TRBD1	TGTGCCAGTAGGGGGCCGGATGAGCAGTTCTTC	CASRGPDEQFF
.	TRBV25-1	TRBJ2-3	TRBD1	TGTGCCAGCAGTGAAGGGGGACAGTCTACGCAGTATTTT	CASSEGGQSTQYF
few	TRBV9	TRBJ2-7	TRBD1	TGTGCCAGCAGCCCCAGGACAGGGCATCAATACGAGCAGTACTTC	CASSPRTGHQYEQYF
.	TRBV28	TRBJ1-2	TRBD1	TGTGCCAGCAGTCCAGTCGGGACAGGGAACTATGGCTACACCTTC	CASSPVGTGNYGYTF
.	TRBV6-1	TRBJ1-5	TRBD1	TGTGCCAGCAGTGCGGGACAGGCTAATCAGCCCCAGCATTTT	CASSAGQANQPQHF
.	TRBV5-1	TRBJ2-3	TRBD2	TGCGCCAGCAGCCCAGAACTAGCGGGAGCAACAGATACGCAGTATTTT	CASSPELAGATDTQYF
once	TRBV6-1	TRBJ2-3	TRBD1	TGTGCCAGCAGTGCAAAGACAGGGGGCACAGATACGCAGTATTTT	CASSAKTGGTDTQYF
.	TRBV5-4	TRBJ1-1	.	TGTGCCAGCAGCTTGGAGGCAGTGGGCGAAGCTTTCTTT	CASSLEAVGEAFF
.	TRBV4-1	TRBJ2-1	.	TGCGCCAGCAGCCAAGATGCGGTTCTACGTAGCTCCTACAATGAGCAGTTCTTC	CASSQDAVLRSSYNEQFF
few	TRBV6-4	TRBJ2-3	TRBD2	TGTGCCAGCAGTGTATTTAGCGGGGGGGCCTCGGATACGCAGTATTTT	CASSVFSGGASDTQYF
.	TRBV28	TRBJ1-2	TRBD1	TGTGCCAGCAGTGACCAACCGGGACAGGGAGAAGGCTACACCTTC	CASSDQPGQGEGYTF
.	TRBV7-2	TRBJ2-5	TRBD2	TGTGCCAGCAGCCGAGGACCGGGACTAGTTCCGGAGACCCAGTACTTC	CASSRGPGLVPETQYF
once	TRBV27	TRBJ1-2	TRBD1	TGTGCCAGCAGTTTATCAGGGACAGGGGACTATGGCTACACCTTC	CASSLSGTGDYGYTF
.	TRBV6-1	TRBJ1-5	.	TGTGCCAGCACCTTGCGGGGGAATCAGCCCCAGCATTTT	CASTLRGNQPQHF
few	TRBV25-1	TRBJ2-7	.	TGTGCCAGCAGTGCCAACTACGAGCAGTACTTC	CASSANYEQYF
.	TRBV29-1	TRBJ2-7	TRBD1	TGCAGCGCCGGGATCTGGGACAGTCAGTACTTC	CSAGIWDSQYF
.	TRBV10-3	TRBJ1-5	.	TGTGCCATCAGTGAGTCGCTCAGATTACAGCCCCAGCATTTT	CAISESLRLQPQHF
.	TRBV11-2	TRBJ2-7	.	TGTGCCAGCAGCTTAGAGGGGGCTGGCGAGCAGTACTTC	CASSLEGAGEQYF
.	TRBV6-1	TRBJ1-1	.	TGTGCCAGCAGGTCAGGAATTCTTATGAACACTGAAGCTTTCTTT	CASRSGILMNTEAFF
.	TRBV25-1	TRBJ2-7	.	TGTGCCAGCTCCCCCCTGGCCACATCCTCCGAGCAGTACTTC	CASSPLATSSEQYF
.	TRBV27	TRBJ2-7	TRBD1	TGTGCCAGCAGTGGTCCCGGGACAGAGTTCTACGAGCAGTACTTC	CASSGPGTEFYEQYF
few	TRBV6-4	TRBJ2-2	TRBD2	TGTGCCAGCAGTGTTCTCGCGGGAGAGGGCACCGGGGAGCTGTTTTTT	CASSVLAGEGTGELFF
.	TRBV6-4	TRBJ2-1	TRBD1	TGTGCCAGCAGTGAACAGGGGAACAATGAGCAGTTCTTC	CASSEQGNNEQFF
.	TRBV28	TRBJ1-3	.	TGTGCCAGCAGTTCAAGATCCAGCTCTGGAAACACCATATATTTT	CASSSRSSSGNTIYF
.	TRBV29-1	TRBJ2-3	.	TGCAGCGTTGAAGTTACGGTCACAGATACGCAGTATTTT	CSVEVTVTDTQYF
few	TRBV7-7	TRBJ2-1	TRBD2	TGTGCTAGCAGCTCGGGACTAGCGGAATACAATGAGCAGTTCTTC	CASSSGLAEYNEQFF
.	TRBV5-4	TRBJ2-1	TRBD2	TGTGCCAGCAGCGGGGGACTAGCTCGTCAGTCGAATGAGCAGTTCTTC	CASSGGLARQSNEQFF
.	TRBV7-2	TRBJ2-3	TRBD2	TGTGCCAGCAGCTTAGTAGCGGGGGGGCGAAACCCAGATACGCAGTATTTT	CASSLVAGGRNPDTQYF
few	TRBV5-1	TRBJ1-1	TRBD1	TGCGCCAGCAGCCTAGGGACAGGTTTGAACACTGAAGCTTTCTTT	CASSLGTGLNTEAFF
.	TRBV6-4	TRBJ2-2	TRBD1	TGTGCCAGCAGCACCGGGACAGGTAGGACCGGGGAGCTGTTTTTT	CASSTGTGRTGELFF
.	TRBV11-1	TRBJ2-1	TRBD2	TGTGCCAGCAGTCTAGGGACTAGCGGGACGCATGAGCAGTTCTTC	CASSLGTSGTHEQFF
.	TRBV19	TRBJ2-3	.	TGTGCCAGTAGTCCACGAACAGGGATTATCACAGATACGCAGTATTTT	CASSPRTGIITDTQYF
.	TRBV5-1	TRBJ2-3	TRBD2	TGCGCCAGCAGCTTGGTGCCCCTGGCGGGGGGTCCAGAAGATACGCAGTATTTT	CASSLVPLAGGPEDTQYF
.	TRBV6-6	TRBJ1-5	TRBD1	TGTGCCAGCAGTTACGGACAGGGCTTGGGCAATCAGCCCCAGCATTTT	CASSYGQGLGNQPQHF
once	TRBV15	TRBJ1-5	.	TGTGCCACCAGCGGGGAGGTTGGGGGCAATCAGCCCCAGCATTTT	CATSGEVGGNQPQHF
.	TRBV7-3	TRBJ1-5	TRBD1	TGTGCCAGCAGCTCCGACAGGGCTCAGCCCCAGCATTTT	CASSSDRAQPQHF
.	TRBV6-1	TRBJ1-6	.	TGTGCCAGCAGTGAAGCAGGGGAAAGGTCGACCCTCCACTTT	CASSEAGERSTLHF
once	TRBV9	TRBJ2-3	TRBD2	TGTGCCAGCAGCACCCACGGGGGGTTCACAGATACGCAGTATTTT	CASSTHGGFTDTQYF
.	TRBV18	TRBJ1-5	.	TGTGCCAGCCACCCCGGGGTGGCAGGCAATCAGCCCCAGCATTTT	CASHPGVAGNQPQHF
.	TRBV4-1	TRBJ1-2	.	TGCGCCAGCAGCCAAGAGGGTCAGGGGAGCTATGGCTACACCTTC	CASSQEGQGSYGYTF
.	TRBV19	TRBJ2-1	.	TGTGCCAGTATGCCGCTAGCGTCTCTGGGTAATGAGCAGTTCTTC	CASMPLASLGNEQFF
.	TRBV14	TRBJ1-2	.	TGTGCCAGCAGCCAAGAAAGAGGCGACCACTATGGCTACACCTTC	CASSQERGDHYGYTF